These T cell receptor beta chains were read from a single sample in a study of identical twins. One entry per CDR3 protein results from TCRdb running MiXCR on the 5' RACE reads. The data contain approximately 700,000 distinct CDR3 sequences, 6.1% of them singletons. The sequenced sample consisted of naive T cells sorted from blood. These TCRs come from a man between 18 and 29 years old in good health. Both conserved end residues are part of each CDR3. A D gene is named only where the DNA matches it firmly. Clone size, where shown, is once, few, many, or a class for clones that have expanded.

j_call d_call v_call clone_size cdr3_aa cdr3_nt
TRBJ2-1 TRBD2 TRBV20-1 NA CSARVLAGAYNEQFF TGCAGTGCTAGAGTACTAGCGGGGGCCTACAATGAGCAGTTCTTC
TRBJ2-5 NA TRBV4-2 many CASSQEPKIEETQYF TGTGCCAGCAGCCAAGAGCCAAAGATAGAAGAGACCCAGTACTTC
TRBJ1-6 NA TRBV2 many CASSGGVDSPLHF TGTGCCAGCAGCGGGGGCGTGGATTCACCCCTCCACTTT
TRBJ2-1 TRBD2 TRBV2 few CASSPTSGLDNEQFF TGTGCCAGCAGCCCCACTAGCGGTCTCGACAATGAGCAGTTCTTC
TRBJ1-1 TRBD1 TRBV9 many CASSPGQRMNTEAFF TGTGCCAGCAGCCCGGGACAGCGAATGAACACTGAAGCTTTCTTT
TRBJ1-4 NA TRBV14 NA CASSQRGREKLFF TGTGCCAGCAGCCAACGAGGGCGGGAAAAACTGTTTTTT
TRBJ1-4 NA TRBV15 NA CATSRASPQIYEKLFF TGTGCCACCAGCAGAGCATCGCCACAGATCTATGAAAAACTGTTTTTT
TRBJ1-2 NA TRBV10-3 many CAISESAPYGYTF TGTGCCATCAGTGAGTCGGCTCCTTATGGCTACACCTTC
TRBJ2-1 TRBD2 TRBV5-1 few CASSLGDYYNEQFF TGCGCCAGCAGCTTGGGGGACTACTACAATGAGCAGTTCTTC
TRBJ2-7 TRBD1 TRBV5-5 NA CASSLAPGTDYEQYF TGTGCCAGCAGCTTGGCCCCCGGGACAGACTACGAGCAGTACTTC
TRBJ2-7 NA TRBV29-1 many CSVESGTRSPYEQYF TGCAGCGTTGAATCAGGGACACGCAGTCCCTACGAGCAGTACTTC
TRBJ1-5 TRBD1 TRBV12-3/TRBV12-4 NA CASTPDRVNQPQHF TGTGCCAGCACCCCGGACAGGGTGAATCAGCCCCAGCATTTT
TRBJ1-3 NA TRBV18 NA CASSPRATSIGGLSGNTIYF TGTGCCAGCTCACCACGTGCCACCAGCATCGGGGGGCTCTCTGGAAACACCATATATTTT
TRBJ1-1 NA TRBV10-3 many CAIRETMNTEAFF TGTGCCATCCGTGAGACCATGAACACTGAAGCTTTCTTT
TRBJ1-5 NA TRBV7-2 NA CASSLAVTGLSNQPQHF TGTGCCAGCAGCTTAGCCGTCACAGGACTTAGCAATCAGCCCCAGCATTTT
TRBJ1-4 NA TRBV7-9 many CASSLVGEKLFF TGTGCCAGCAGTTTAGTGGGGGAAAAACTGTTTTTT
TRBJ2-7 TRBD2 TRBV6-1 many CASNDLRGSGTSYEQYF TGTGCCAGCAACGACCTCCGCGGGAGTGGGACCTCCTACGAGCAGTACTTC
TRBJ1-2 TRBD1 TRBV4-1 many CASSRDQGQYYGYTF TGCGCCAGCAGCCGCGATCAGGGACAGTACTATGGCTACACCTTC
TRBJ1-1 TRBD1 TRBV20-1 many CSARGQGGTEAFF TGCAGTGCTAGAGGACAGGGTGGAACTGAAGCTTTCTTT
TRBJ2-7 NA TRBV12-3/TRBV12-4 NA CASSPGEAYEQYF TGTGCCAGCAGCCCCGGAGAGGCCTACGAGCAGTACTTC
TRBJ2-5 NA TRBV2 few CASSDPGTSYQETQYF TGTGCCAGCAGTGACCCTGGTACGAGTTACCAAGAGACCCAGTACTTC
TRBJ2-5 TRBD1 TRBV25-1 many CASSEYRGQAYQETQYF TGTGCCAGCAGTGAATATAGGGGACAGGCCTACCAAGAGACCCAGTACTTC
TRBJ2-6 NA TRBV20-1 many CSARGGSGANVLTF TGCAGTGCTAGAGGAGGGTCTGGGGCCAACGTCCTGACTTTC
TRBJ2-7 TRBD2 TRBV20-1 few CSARDPWAGGSYEQYF TGCAGTGCTAGAGATCCCTGGGCGGGAGGGTCCTACGAGCAGTACTTC
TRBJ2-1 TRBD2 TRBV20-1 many CSATGTSGMDEQFF TGCAGTGCTACCGGGACTAGCGGGATGGATGAGCAGTTCTTC
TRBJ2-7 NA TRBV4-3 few CASSQESSPVYEQYF TGCGCCAGCAGCCAAGAATCGAGCCCTGTCTACGAGCAGTACTTC
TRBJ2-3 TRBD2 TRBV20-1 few CSARDLLAGTSTDTQYF TGCAGTGCTAGAGATCTGCTAGCGGGAACTAGCACAGATACGCAGTATTTT
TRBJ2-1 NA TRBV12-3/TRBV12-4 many CATHSGAYNEQFF TGTGCCACCCACTCCGGGGCTTACAATGAGCAGTTCTTC
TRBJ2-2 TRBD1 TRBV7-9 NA CASSSDRAGTGELFF TGTGCCAGCAGCTCCGACAGGGCCGGCACCGGGGAGCTGTTTTTT
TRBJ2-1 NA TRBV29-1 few CSAGIRRPTYNEQFF TGCAGCGCGGGAATAAGGAGGCCCACCTACAATGAGCAGTTCTTC
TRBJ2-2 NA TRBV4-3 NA CASSQERAAGELFF TGCGCCAGCAGCCAAGAGAGGGCGGCCGGGGAGCTGTTTTTT
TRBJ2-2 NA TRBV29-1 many CSVEHANTGELFF TGCAGCGTTGAACACGCGAACACCGGGGAGCTGTTTTTT
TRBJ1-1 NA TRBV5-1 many CASSPGGINTEAFF TGCGCCAGCAGCCCGGGGGGAATCAACACTGAAGCTTTCTTT
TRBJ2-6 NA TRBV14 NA CASSQQVGSGANVLTF TGTGCCAGCAGCCAGCAAGTGGGATCTGGGGCCAACGTCCTGACTTTC
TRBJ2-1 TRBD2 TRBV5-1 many CASSLASGRTSNEQFF TGCGCCAGCAGCCTCGCTAGCGGGAGGACATCTAATGAGCAGTTCTTC
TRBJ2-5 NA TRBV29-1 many CSVQQHGETQYF TGCAGCGTTCAACAACACGGGGAGACCCAGTACTTC
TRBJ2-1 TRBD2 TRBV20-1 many CSAPGGASGQYNEQFF TGCAGTGCGCCCGGGGGAGCTAGCGGCCAGTACAATGAGCAGTTCTTC
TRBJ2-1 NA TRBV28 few CASSLSPVRYNEQFF TGTGCCAGCAGTTTAAGTCCGGTCCGCTACAATGAGCAGTTCTTC
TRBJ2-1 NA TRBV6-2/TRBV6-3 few CASSSSGLNNEQFF TGTGCCAGCAGTTCCAGCGGACTTAACAATGAGCAGTTCTTC
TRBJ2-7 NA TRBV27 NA CASSVGQYSTYEQYF TGTGCCAGCAGTGTAGGTCAGTATAGCACCTACGAGCAGTACTTC
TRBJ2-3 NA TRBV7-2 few CASSLWEFGTDTQYF TGTGCCAGCAGCTTATGGGAGTTTGGCACAGATACGCAGTATTTT
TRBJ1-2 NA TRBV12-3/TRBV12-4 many CASRSTDNYGYTF TGTGCCAGCAGGTCCACAGATAACTATGGCTACACCTTC
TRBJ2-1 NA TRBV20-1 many CSARDPMAEGGNEQFF TGCAGTGCTAGAGACCCTATGGCGGAGGGGGGAAATGAGCAGTTCTTC
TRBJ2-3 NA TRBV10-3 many CAISESDGVMRLSRGTDTQYF TGTGCCATCAGTGAGTCGGACGGGGTGATGCGGTTAAGCAGGGGCACAGATACGCAGTATTTT
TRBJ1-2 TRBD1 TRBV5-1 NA CASSWDRFGYTF TGCGCCAGCAGCTGGGACAGGTTTGGCTACACCTTC
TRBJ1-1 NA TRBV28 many CASRGPGQSNTEAFF TGTGCCAGCCGGGGGCCGGGACAATCGAACACTGAAGCTTTCTTT
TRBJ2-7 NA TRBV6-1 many CASSVDSSYYEQYF TGTGCCAGCAGTGTTGACAGTAGTTACTACGAGCAGTACTTC
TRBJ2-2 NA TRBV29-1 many CSVEDAGPGELFF TGCAGCGTTGAAGACGCAGGGCCCGGGGAGCTGTTTTTT
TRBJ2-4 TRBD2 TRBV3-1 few CASSQGSGGNIQYF TGTGCCAGCAGCCAAGGGTCGGGAGGGAACATTCAGTACTTC
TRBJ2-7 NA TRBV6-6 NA CASEKRRGSEQYF TGTGCCAGCGAGAAACGTAGGGGGAGCGAGCAGTACTTC
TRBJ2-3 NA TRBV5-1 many CASSSTPDTQYF TGCGCCAGCAGCTCGACCCCAGATACGCAGTATTTT
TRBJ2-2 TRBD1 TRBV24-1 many CATRGGQANTGELFF TGTGCCACCAGAGGAGGACAGGCGAACACCGGGGAGCTGTTTTTT